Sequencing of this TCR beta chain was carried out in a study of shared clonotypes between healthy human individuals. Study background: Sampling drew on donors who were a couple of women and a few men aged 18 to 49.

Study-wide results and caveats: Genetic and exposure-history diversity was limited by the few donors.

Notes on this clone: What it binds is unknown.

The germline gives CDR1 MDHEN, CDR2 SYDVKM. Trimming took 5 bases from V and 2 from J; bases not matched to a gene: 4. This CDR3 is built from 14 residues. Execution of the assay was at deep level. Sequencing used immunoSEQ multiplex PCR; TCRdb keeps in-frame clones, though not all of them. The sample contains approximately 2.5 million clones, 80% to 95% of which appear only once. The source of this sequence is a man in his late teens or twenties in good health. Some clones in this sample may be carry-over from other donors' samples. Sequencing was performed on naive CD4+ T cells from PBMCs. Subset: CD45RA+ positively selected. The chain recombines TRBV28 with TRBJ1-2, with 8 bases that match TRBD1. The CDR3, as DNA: TGTGCCAGCAGTACTCAGGGGGCGAACTATGGCTACACCTTC. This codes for CASSTQGANYGYTF.